This TCR beta chain is drawn from a study of blood T cell repertoires in COVID-19. Study-wide background: From the United States, Italy and Spain came samples of acute and convalescent COVID-19. T cells, B-cell-depleted T cells, or PBMCs supplied cDNA or gDNA.

This CDR3 is 15 amino acids long. The V gene lost 1 base and the J gene lost 3 bases, with 10 bases spanning the gap. Germline V gene sequence: CDR1 SGHNT, CDR2 YYREEE (reference sequence). Generated by immunoSEQ multiplex PCR, the TCRdb table keeps only in-frame clones and is missing some. The repertoire holds roughly 200,000 clones, with approximately 79% as singletons. Sequencing was done on a sample of peripheral blood. The chain carries TRBV5-4 and TRBJ2-2; D is unresolved. The clonotype was recovered from a man aged 50 to 60 who had recovered from COVID-19. The CDR3 sequence: CASSLKSSHTGELFF. The CDR3, as DNA: TGTGCCAGCAGCTTGAAATCTAGTCACACCGGGGAGCTGTTTTTT.